This T cell receptor (beta chain) was observed in a study of cytomegalovirus exposure and HLA in healthy donors. Study-level background: Both the 100 to 150 validation repertoires and the approximately 670 first-cohort repertoires used the same platform, as reported by a later analysis.

Overall study results and limits: Generally TCR sequences proved uncommon, though certain public TCRs appeared in numerous donors. According to reports, the classifier identified cytomegalovirus status with high specificity and sensitivity.

This CDR3 has 15 amino acids. V was clipped by 4 bases and J by 0 bases, with 10 bases between them. Germline values: CDR1 MDHEN, CDR2 SYDVKM. The repertoire was sequenced with immunoSEQ multiplex PCR; TCRdb's copy has only in-frame clones and lacks some. The sample records 150,000 or so clones, roughly 93% being singletons. A single count supports this clone. The antigen is unknown. The source of this sequence is a man aged 18 to 30 in good health and CMV-seropositive. The sequenced sample was PBMCs. The chain uses TRBV28 and TRBJ1-5, with a weak D call TRBD1 (6 bases). The CDR3 nucleotides are TGTGCCAGCAGTTCGACACAGGGTAGCAATCAGCCCCAGCATTTT. It is translated as CASSSTQGSNQPQHF.